Listed here are 22 T cell receptor beta chains from one sample, sequenced in a study of response to subunit inactivated influenza vaccine. MiXCR was run by TCRdb on the RT-PCR reads, yielding one entry per CDR3 protein. The sample has about 310,000 distinct CDR3 sequences, about 20% seen once. The source material was PBMCs from blood, sampled less than 22 months after vaccination. The origin of the receptors is a man in his fifties or sixties who received an inactivated influenza vaccine.

The rearrangement uses TRBV14 and TRBJ2-7; TRBD2 is a possible D gene (5 bases). V lost 6 bases, J lost 3 bases, and 15 bases lay in between. This CDR3 region has 14 residues. Per the germline V gene, CDR1 is SGHDN and CDR2 is FVKESK. In nucleotides, the CDR3 is TGTGCCAGCAGTCATAGCGTCTTCGGCTACGAGCAGTACTTC. This sequence encodes CASSHSVFGYEQYF. Full variable domain (missing parts from reference TRBV14 and TRBJ2-7): EAGVTQFPSHSVIEKGQTVTLRCDPISGHDNLYWYRRVMGKEIKFLLHFVKESKQDESGMPNNRFLAERTGGTYSTLKVQPAELEDSGVYFCASSHSVFGYEQYFGPGTRLTVT.

In this sample, this clonotype turned up a few times. This rearrangement joins TRBV12-3 or TRBV12-4 to TRBJ1-3; the D gene is possibly TRBD1 (5 bases). The CDR3 runs 15 residues. Trimming removed 6 bases from V and 4 bases from J, with 16 bases in between. The CDR3 DNA follows: TGTGCCAGCAGGGAGCGGGACGTCCCGGGAAACACCATATATTTT. Translating gives CASRERDVPGNTIYF.

This clonotype has just a few counts. The rearrangement uses TRBV20-1 and TRBJ2-1; D is unresolved. Germline V gene lookup returns CDR1 DFQATT and CDR2 SNEGSKA (reference sequence). V lost 4 bases and J 0 bases, leaving 19 bases between the germline ends. The CDR3 is 17 amino acids. CDR3 region: CSATQESSWSSYNEQFF. CDR3 DNA: TGCAGTGCTACCCAGGAGAGCTCTTGGAGCTCCTACAATGAGCAGTTCTTC.

CDR3 in amino acids: CAISESQWAFF. The CDR3, as DNA: TGTGCCATCAGTGAGTCCCAGTGGGCTTTCTTT. The V call is TRBV10-3, the J call TRBJ1-1; no reliable D call. Trimming stripped 0 bases from V and 11 bases from J, with 7 bases between. The germline V gene encodes CDR1 ENHRY and CDR2 SYGVKD. There are 11 residues in the CDR3.

The rearrangement joins TRBV5-1 to TRBJ1-1; 10 bases agree with TRBD1. V trimming: 0 bases; J trimming: 6 bases; junction bases outside the gene matches: 11. The CDR3 contains 17 residues. From germline, CDR1 is SGHRS and CDR2 YFSETQ. CDR3 in amino acids: CASSLGTWTGGNAEAFF. CDR3 coding DNA: TGCGCCAGCAGCTTGGGCACATGGACAGGGGGAAACGCTGAAGCTTTCTTT.

The V gene is TRBV28, the J gene TRBJ2-1; the match to TRBD1 covers 8 bases. CDR3 length equals 16 residues. Unmatched junction bases numbered 5, after V lost 4 bases and J lost 0 bases. Looked up from germline, CDR1 is MDHEN and CDR2 is SYDVKM. The CDR3 DNA reads TGTGCCAGCAGTTCATGGACAGGGAGCTCCTACAATGAGCAGTTCTTC. Encoded protein: CASSSWTGSSYNEQFF.

The rearrangement uses TRBV6-5 and TRBJ1-2, with D uncertain. Trimming pared 2 bases from V and 0 bases from J, leaving 7 bases between. This CDR3 contains 14 residues. The germline gives CDR1 MNHEY, CDR2 SVGAGI. CDR3 sequence: CASSYRAPNYGYTF. As DNA, the CDR3 is TGTGCCAGCAGTTACAGGGCCCCTAACTATGGCTACACCTTC.

This clonotype was seen more than once but under ten times. J is TRBJ1-1 and V is TRBV7-2, with TRBD1 matching over 7 bases. Germline CDR1 is SGHTA and CDR2 is FQGNSA. Trimming removed 4 bases from V and 7 bases from J; junction bases left unmatched: 3. The CDR3 loop spans 12 amino acids. The CDR3 here is CASSSTGVEAFF. The CDR3 DNA is TGTGCCAGCAGCTCTACAGGGGTTGAAGCTTTCTTT.

The rearrangement uses TRBV28 and TRBJ2-3, with 12 bases matching TRBD1. V lost 8 bases, J lost 4 bases, and 1 base stayed unmatched. Germline CDR1 reads MDHEN; CDR2 reads SYDVKM. The CDR3 has 13 amino acids. The CDR3 protein is CASGTGGADTQYF. The CDR3 nucleotides read TGTGCCAGCGGGACAGGGGGCGCAGATACGCAGTATTTT.

This chain connects TRBV5-1 to TRBJ2-2; weak D call: TRBD1 (6 bases). The CDR3 is 20 residues long. Germline CDR1 SGHRS, CDR2 YFSETQ. V lost 3 bases and J 5 bases, leaving 29 bases between the germline ends. Here the CDR3 DNA reads TGCGCCAGCAGCTCGTATGGCCCCACCAAGGGGGTAGGTGGAACCGGGGAGCTGTTTTTT. It codes for CASSSYGPTKGVGGTGELFF.

This clonotype was counted only a few times. The rearrangement joins TRBV19 to TRBJ1-2; a weak D match, TRBD1 (5 bases). Germline loops: CDR1 LNHDA, CDR2 SQIVND (reference sequence). Between the trimmed V and J ends, which lost 5 bases and 2 bases, there was a span of 9 bases. The CDR3 contains 13 residues. In nucleotides, the CDR3 is TGTGCCAGTAGTTCGACAGACAACTATGGCTACACCTTC. Encoded protein: CASSSTDNYGYTF.

The chain has TRBV5-1 and TRBJ1-2, with TRBD1 matching over 8 bases. Trimming took 4 bases from V and 3 from J; bases not matched to a gene: 5. Germline V gene lookup returns CDR1 SGHRS and CDR2 YFSETQ. This CDR3 region has 14 residues. The CDR3 here is CASSPTTGDYGYTF. DNA for the CDR3: TGCGCCAGCAGCCCTACGACAGGGGACTATGGCTACACCTTC.

The chain carries TRBV6-2 or TRBV6-3 and TRBJ2-4; weak D call: TRBD1 (5 bases). The CDR3 has 15 amino acids. Per the germline V gene, CDR1 is MNHEY and CDR2 is SVGEGT. Trimming cost V 5 bases and J 0 bases, with 11 bases left between them. CDR3 amino acids: CASSPGWGAKNIQYF. CDR3 nucleotides: TGTGCCAGCAGTCCAGGGTGGGGAGCCAAAAACATTCAGTACTTC.

This clonotype was observed a handful of times. The chain uses TRBV7-2 and TRBJ2-3; D gene ambiguous. CDR1 is SGHTA and CDR2 is FQGNSA in the germline V gene. V lost 8 bases and J 5 bases, leaving 8 bases between the germline ends. The CDR3 is 11 residues long. The CDR3 DNA is TGTGCCAGCTCTTACGGAGATACGCAGTATTTT. This encodes CASSYGDTQYF.

The rearrangement joins TRBV2 to TRBJ2-3; 7 nucleotides line up with TRBD2. CDR1 is SNHLY and CDR2 is FYNNEI in the germline V gene. J lost 12 bases, V lost 7 bases, and 10 bases had no gene match. The CDR3 contains 12 residues. CDR3 bases: TGTGCCAGCACCCCCTCTAGCGGCACTCAGTATTTT. Protein: CASTPSSGTQYF.

There are a few counts of this clonotype. The V call is TRBV6-2 or TRBV6-3, the J call TRBJ1-1; a possible D gene is TRBD1 (5 bases). V lost 6 bases and J lost 4, with 18 bases in between. This CDR3 is 15 amino acids long. Germline V lookup: CDR1 MNHEY, CDR2 SVGEGT. CDR3 sequence reads: CASREAGVWTTEAFF. The CDR3 DNA reads as TGTGCCAGCAGAGAGGCGGGGGTATGGACCACTGAAGCTTTCTTT.

This clonotype occurred many times. The chain is built from TRBV15 and TRBJ1-5; unclear D gene. The CDR3 is 13 amino acids. Between the trimmed V and J ends, which lost 2 bases and 7 bases, there was a span of 9 bases. Germline V lookup: CDR1 LNHNV, CDR2 YYDKDF (reference sequence). The CDR3 nucleotides are TGTGCCACCAGCAGATCCCCGGCGCAGCCCCAGCATTTT. Encoded protein: CATSRSPAQPQHF.

The sample holds many counts of this clonotype. The chain links TRBV7-9 to TRBJ1-2; no firm D call. The germline V gene has CDR1 SEHNR and CDR2 FQNEAQ (reference sequence). Deletions cut 5 bases from V and 4 bases from J, with 11 bases between. This CDR3 is built from 13 residues. The CDR3 protein is CASSADTFYGYTF. CDR3 DNA: TGTGCCAGCAGCGCCGACACGTTCTATGGCTACACCTTC.

This clonotype has ten or more counts. The gene calls are TRBV4-3 and TRBJ1-5; D gene unclear. The CDR3 totals 17 residues. The germline V gene encodes CDR1 LGHNA and CDR2 YSLEER. V lost 0 bases, J lost 2 bases, and 14 bases lay in between. The CDR3 sequence is CASSQEVWYEGNQPQHF. The CDR3 nucleotides are TGCGCCAGCAGCCAAGAAGTGTGGTACGAGGGCAATCAGCCCCAGCATTTT.

This clonotype was seen many times. The chain is built from TRBV12-3 or TRBV12-4 and TRBJ1-2; TRBD1 agrees at 8 bases. This CDR3 contains 12 residues. The junction had 5 bases not matched to a gene; V was cut back by 6 bases and J by 8 bases. The CDR3 is CASRITGGGYTF. The CDR3, as DNA: TGTGCCAGCAGAATTACAGGGGGAGGCTACACCTTC.

CDR3 residues: CASSTSPTGSNEQYF. In nucleotides, the CDR3 is TGTGCCAGCAGCACCAGCCCGACAGGGTCCAACGAGCAGTACTTC. The chain couples TRBV11-2 to TRBJ2-7, with 7 bases that match TRBD1. Unmatched junction bases numbered 12, after V lost 5 bases and J lost 5 bases. Germline-derived CDR1 and CDR2 are SGHAT and FQNNGV. CDR3 length: 15 amino acids.

This chain uses TRBV2 with TRBJ2-5; D call uncertain. The CDR3 is 13 amino acids. The germline gives CDR1 SNHLY, CDR2 FYNNEI. V was clipped by 4 bases and J by 1 base, with 7 bases between them. The CDR3 loop reads CASSGLPQETQYF. CDR3 DNA: TGTGCCAGCAGTGGTTTGCCCCAAGAGACCCAGTACTTC.